This TCR beta chain was found in a study of cytotoxic CD8 clonotypes in ibrutinib-treated CLL. Study as a whole: Response sampling came at median 12 months of treatment, ranging roughly 6 to 36 months.

Looked up from germline, CDR1 is SGHRS and CDR2 is YFSETQ. CDR3 length: 15 residues. V lost 4 bases, J lost 4 bases, and 9 bases stayed unmatched. Turning to this clone: The antigen is not known.

Method: immunoSEQ multiplex PCR; TCRdb's copy keeps in-frame clones and lacks some. The repertoire has fewer than 90,000 clones, roughly 84% of them found once; the top ten carry around 5.4%. Study outcomes and limitations: Public clonotypes were seen rarely and were contracted or stable on treatment.

This chain joins TRBV5-1 and TRBJ2-7; 9 bases fit TRBD1. Sequencing was performed on PBMCs, taken before ibrutinib treatment. The clonotype was recovered from a human donor with chronic lymphocytic leukemia. The chain's CDR3 is CASSPGTGIMYEQYF. DNA for the CDR3: TGCGCCAGCAGCCCCGGGACAGGGATTATGTACGAGCAGTACTTC.